The 2 T cell receptor beta chains presented below share a single source sample, sequenced in a study of shared clonotypes between healthy human individuals. Naive-designated CD8 cells lacked CD45RO, were positively enriched for CCR7, and omitted terminally differentiated effector memory CD45RA+ cells. Repertoires were generated with immunoSEQ multiplex PCR, while TCRdb's copy carries only in-frame clones and drops some. The data hold about 1.9 million clones, with about 93% observed a single time. Sequencing used naive CD8+ T cells from PBMCs. The receptor source for this set is a young man in good health. Some clones in this sample may be carry-over from other donors' samples.

V usage is TRBV19 and J usage is TRBJ2-2; no clear D. Germline V gene lookup returns CDR1 LNHDA and CDR2 SQIVND (reference sequence). Deletions cut 1 base from V and 6 bases from J, with 9 bases between. This CDR3 is 14 amino acids long. The CDR3: CASSIGPPPGELFF. The CDR3 DNA reads TGTGCCAGTAGTATAGGCCCGCCACCCGGGGAGCTGTTTTTT.

Regarding this clone: This specimen includes other DNA sequences encoding the same CDR3. The CDR3 loop reads CASSSGTESSYEQYF. The CDR3 DNA reads as TGTGCCAGCAGCTCCGGGACAGAGAGCTCCTACGAGCAGTACTTC. The chain joins TRBV7-9 to TRBJ2-7, with TRBD1 matching 7 bases. The CDR3 runs to 15 residues. J was trimmed by 0 bases and V by 4 bases; bases with no gene match: 6. Germline V lookup: CDR1 SEHNR, CDR2 FQNEAQ (reference sequence).